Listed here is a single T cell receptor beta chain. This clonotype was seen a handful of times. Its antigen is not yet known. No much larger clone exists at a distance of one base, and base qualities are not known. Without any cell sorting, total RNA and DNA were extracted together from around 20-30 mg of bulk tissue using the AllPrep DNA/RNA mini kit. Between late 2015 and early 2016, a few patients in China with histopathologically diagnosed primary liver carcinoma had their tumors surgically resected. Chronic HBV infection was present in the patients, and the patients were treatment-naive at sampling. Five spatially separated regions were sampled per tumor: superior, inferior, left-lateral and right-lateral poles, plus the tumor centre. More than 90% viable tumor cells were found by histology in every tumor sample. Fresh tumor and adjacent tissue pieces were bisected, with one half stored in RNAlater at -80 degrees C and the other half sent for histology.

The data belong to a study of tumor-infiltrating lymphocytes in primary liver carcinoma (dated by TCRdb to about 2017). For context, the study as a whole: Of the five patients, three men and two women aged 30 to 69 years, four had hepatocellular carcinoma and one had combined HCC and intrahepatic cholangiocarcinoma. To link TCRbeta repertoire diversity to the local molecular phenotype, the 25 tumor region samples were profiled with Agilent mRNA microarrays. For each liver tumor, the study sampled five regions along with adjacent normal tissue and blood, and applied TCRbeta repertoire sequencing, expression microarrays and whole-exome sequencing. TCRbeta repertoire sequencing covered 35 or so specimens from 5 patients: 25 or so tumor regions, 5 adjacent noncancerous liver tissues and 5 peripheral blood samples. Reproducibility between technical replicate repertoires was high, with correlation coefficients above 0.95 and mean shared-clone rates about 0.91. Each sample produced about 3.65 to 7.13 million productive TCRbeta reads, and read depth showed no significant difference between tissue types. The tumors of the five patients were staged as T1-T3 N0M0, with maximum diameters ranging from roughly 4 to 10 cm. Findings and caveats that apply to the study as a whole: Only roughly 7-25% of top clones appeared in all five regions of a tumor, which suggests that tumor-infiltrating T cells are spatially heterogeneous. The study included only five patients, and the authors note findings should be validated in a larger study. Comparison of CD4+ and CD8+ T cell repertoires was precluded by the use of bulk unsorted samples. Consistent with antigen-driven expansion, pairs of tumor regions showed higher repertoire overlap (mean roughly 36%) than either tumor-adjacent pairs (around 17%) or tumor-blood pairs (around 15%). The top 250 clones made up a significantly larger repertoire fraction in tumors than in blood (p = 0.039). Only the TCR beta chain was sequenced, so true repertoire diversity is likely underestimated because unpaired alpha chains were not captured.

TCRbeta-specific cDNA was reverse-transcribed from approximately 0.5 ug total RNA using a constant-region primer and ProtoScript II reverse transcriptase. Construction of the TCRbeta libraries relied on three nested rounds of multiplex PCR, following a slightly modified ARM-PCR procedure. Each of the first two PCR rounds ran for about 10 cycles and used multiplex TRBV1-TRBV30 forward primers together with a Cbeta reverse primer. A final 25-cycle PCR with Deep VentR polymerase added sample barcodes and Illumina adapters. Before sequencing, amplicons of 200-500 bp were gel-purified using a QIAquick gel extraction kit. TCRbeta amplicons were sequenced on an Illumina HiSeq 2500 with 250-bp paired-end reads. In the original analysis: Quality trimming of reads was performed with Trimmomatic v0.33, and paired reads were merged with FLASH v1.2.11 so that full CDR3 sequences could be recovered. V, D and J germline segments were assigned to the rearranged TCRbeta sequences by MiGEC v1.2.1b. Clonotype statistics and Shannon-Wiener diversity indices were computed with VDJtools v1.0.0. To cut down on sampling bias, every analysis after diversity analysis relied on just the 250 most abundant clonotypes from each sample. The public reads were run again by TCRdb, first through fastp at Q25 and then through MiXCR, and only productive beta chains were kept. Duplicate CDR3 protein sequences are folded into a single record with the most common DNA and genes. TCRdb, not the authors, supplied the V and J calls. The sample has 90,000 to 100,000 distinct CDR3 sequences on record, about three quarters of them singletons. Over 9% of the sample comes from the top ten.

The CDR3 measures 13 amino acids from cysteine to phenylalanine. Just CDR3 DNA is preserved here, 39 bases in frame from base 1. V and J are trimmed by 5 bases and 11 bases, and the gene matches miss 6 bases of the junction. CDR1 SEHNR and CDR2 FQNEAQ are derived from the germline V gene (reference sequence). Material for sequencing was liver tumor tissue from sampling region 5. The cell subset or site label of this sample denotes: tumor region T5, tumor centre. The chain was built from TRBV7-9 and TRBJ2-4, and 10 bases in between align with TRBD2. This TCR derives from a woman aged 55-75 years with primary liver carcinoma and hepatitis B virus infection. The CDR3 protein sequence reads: CASSLASGRFQYF. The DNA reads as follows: TGTGCCAGCAGCCTCGCTAGCGGGAGATTTCAGTACTTC.